The 19 T cell receptor beta chains in this list originate from one sample, sequenced in a study of control samples from healthy donors and cancer patients. Data came from immunoSEQ multiplex PCR; TCRdb stores just in-frame clones and leaves some out. The sample has about 80,000 clones; nearly 90% are singletons. Input material: blood. The receptors originated from a man between 50 and 59 years old in good health.

This clone was counted a single time. The rearrangement joins TRBV7-3 to TRBJ2-2, with D possibly matching TRBD2 (6 bases). V was cut by 4 bases and J by 6 bases, with 15 bases left in between. The CDR3 has 15 amino acids. Looked up from germline, CDR1 is SGHTA and CDR2 is FQGTGA. The CDR3 DNA is TGTGCCAGCAGCTCGCCCGGGGGTCCCCCCGGGGAGCTGTTTTTT. This sequence encodes CASSSPGGPPGELFF.

This clone was found once. This sequence joins TRBV5-6 and TRBJ1-4; D is unresolved. The CDR3 consists of 14 residues. Germline V gives CDR1 SGHDT, CDR2 YYEEEE. The ends were cut back, 0 bases at V and 8 bases at J, with 11 bases in the middle. In DNA form, the CDR3 reads TGTGCCAGCAGCTTGGCGTTGGTAGGGGAAAAACTGTTTTTT. Its protein is CASSLALVGEKLFF. Drawing the rest from reference TRBV5-6 and TRBJ1-4, the complete variable domain is DAGVTQSPTHLIKTRGQQVTLRCSPKSGHDTVSWYQQALGQGPQFIFQYYEEEERQRGNFPDRFSGHQFPNYSSELNVNALLLGDSALYLCASSLALVGEKLFFGSGTQLSVL.

This chain connects TRBV11-3 to TRBJ2-3, with 7 positions matching TRBD2. Germline assignment: CDR1 SGHNT and CDR2 YENEEA. The CDR3 runs to 14 residues. The trim removed 5 bases at V and 4 bases at J, leaving 6 bases unmatched. The CDR3: CASSERGGADTQYF. The CDR3 DNA reads TGTGCCAGCAGCGAGCGGGGCGGGGCAGATACGCAGTATTTT. The full variable domain, its missing parts supplied by reference TRBV11-3 and TRBJ2-3, is EAGVVQSPRYKIIEKKQPVAFWCNPISGHNTLYWYLQNLGQGPELLIRYENEEAVDDSQLPKDRFSAERLKGVDSTLKIQPAELGDSAVYLCASSERGGADTQYFGPGTRLTVL.

The rearrangement links TRBV14 to TRBJ1-1; 11 bases agree with TRBD1. J lost 1 base, V lost 0 bases, and 10 bases had no gene match. The CDR3 has 19 residues. The germline V gene has CDR1 SGHDN and CDR2 FVKESK. CDR3 amino acids: CASSQDNPWTGGANTEAFF. The CDR3 DNA follows: TGTGCCAGCAGCCAAGATAACCCCTGGACAGGGGGCGCGAACACTGAAGCTTTCTTT.

The genes are TRBV15 and TRBJ1-5; TRBD1 is a possible D gene (5 bases). Germline V gene sequence: CDR1 LNHNV, CDR2 YYDKDF (reference sequence). V dropped 3 bases and J dropped 9 bases, with 9 bases sitting between them. The CDR3 sequence is 12 residues long. DNA of the CDR3: TGTGCCACCAGCAGCGGAAGGGGGCCCCAGCATTTT. This sequence encodes CATSSGRGPQHF.

The CDR3 loop is CASSFLGTGMNTEAFF. DNA of the CDR3: TGTGCCAGCAGCTTCCTCGGGACAGGTATGAACACTGAAGCTTTCTTT. V usage is TRBV7-9 and J usage is TRBJ1-1; 8 nucleotides line up with TRBD1. CDR1 is SEHNR, CDR2 FQNEAQ, per germline (reference sequence). The CDR3 runs 16 residues. Trimming cost V 3 bases and J 0 bases; bases outside gene matches: 6.

This sequence joins TRBV20-1 and TRBJ2-3; 12 bases match TRBD1. Trimming took 3 bases from V and 7 from J; bases not matched to a gene: 14. The germline V gene encodes CDR1 DFQATT and CDR2 SNEGSKA (reference sequence). This CDR3 has 17 residues. The CDR3 is CSASRFSPGQGANTQYF. CDR3 DNA: TGCAGTGCTAGTCGGTTTTCTCCGGGACAGGGGGCGAATACGCAGTATTTT.

This rearrangement joins TRBV29-1 to TRBJ2-2; no firm D call. This CDR3 has 12 residues. The germline V and J ends were trimmed by 0 bases and 6 bases, with 5 bases remaining between them. Per the germline V gene, CDR1 is SQVTM and CDR2 is ANQGSEA. The CDR3 nucleotides read TGCAGCGTTGAAGAGGGTCCCGGGGAGCTGTTTTTT. Protein: CSVEEGPGELFF.

V usage is TRBV24-1 and J usage is TRBJ2-3; 12 bases match TRBD2. V trimming: 4 bases; J trimming: 3 bases; junction bases outside the gene matches: 4. Germline V CDR1 and CDR2: KGHDR, SFDVKD. This CDR3 spans 16 amino acids. CDR3 nucleotides: TGTGCCACCAGTGACCCTAGCGGGGGGGCGACAGATACGCAGTATTTT. This codes for CATSDPSGGATDTQYF.

This sequence joins TRBV27 and TRBJ2-3; D might be TRBD2 (6 bases). V was cut by 3 bases and J by 0 bases, with 10 bases left in between. This CDR3 spans 15 amino acids. CDR1 and CDR2 from the germline V gene are MNHEY and SMNVEV (reference sequence). The CDR3 protein is CASSFSGPSTDTQYF. CDR3 DNA sequence: TGTGCCAGCAGTTTTAGCGGTCCCAGCACAGATACGCAGTATTTT.

The chain couples TRBV3-1 (or the pseudogene TRBV3-2) to TRBJ1-2; D unresolved. The germline V and J ends were trimmed by 0 bases and 1 base, with 9 bases remaining between them. In germline, CDR1 is LGHDT, CDR2 YNNKEL (reference sequence). The CDR3 runs 15 residues. The CDR3 reads CASSQEGRYNYGYTF. The CDR3 DNA is TGTGCCAGCAGCCAAGAGGGCAGGTATAACTATGGCTACACCTTC.

V usage is TRBV5-6 and J usage is TRBJ1-5; 7 bases are a match to TRBD1. The CDR3 has 15 residues. Germline V gene lookup returns CDR1 SGHDT and CDR2 YYEEEE. With 0 bases clipped from V and 2 bases from J, the junction kept 2 bases outside the gene matches. The CDR3 here is CASSLEGQRNQPQHF. The CDR3 DNA sequence: TGTGCCAGCAGCTTGGAGGGACAGCGCAATCAGCCCCAGCATTTT.

The rearrangement joins TRBV19 to TRBJ2-4, with 12 nucleotides matching TRBD2. V lost 1 base, J lost 2 bases, and 9 bases stayed unmatched. Looked up from germline, CDR1 is LNHDA and CDR2 is SQIVND (reference sequence). This CDR3 has 19 residues. The DNA of the CDR3 is TGTGCCAGTAGTATAGGCCGACTAGCGGGGGTTCTGTCCAAAAACATTCAGTACTTC. This codes for CASSIGRLAGVLSKNIQYF.

The chain joins TRBV19 to TRBJ1-4, with 9 bases aligning to TRBD1. The germline gives CDR1 LNHDA, CDR2 SQIVND (reference sequence). J gave up 3 bases and V 5 bases, and 4 bases lay outside the gene matches. This CDR3 comprises 15 residues. The CDR3 DNA reads as TGTGCCAGTAGTGCGGACAGGGGTTCTAATGAAAAACTGTTTTTT. Translation: CASSADRGSNEKLFF.

V gene TRBV9 combines with J gene TRBJ2-5; TRBD2 aligns across 11 bases. Germline CDR1 and CDR2: SGDLS and YYNGEE. V gave up 3 bases and J gave up 2 bases; unmatched junction bases: 6. The CDR3 is 16 amino acids. The CDR3 loop is CASSATGLAEQETQYF. Written as DNA, the CDR3 is TGTGCCAGCAGCGCGACGGGACTAGCGGAACAAGAGACCCAGTACTTC.

This chain joins TRBV7-9 and TRBJ1-4, with D possibly being TRBD1 (6 bases). Trimming shortened V by 5 bases and J by 3 bases, and 10 bases separated the two germline ends. Germline-derived CDR1 and CDR2 are SEHNR and FQNEAQ (reference sequence). This CDR3 contains 14 residues. The CDR3 DNA follows: TGTGCCAGCAGCCCGGACAGTCCTAATGAAAAACTGTTTTTT. It codes for CASSPDSPNEKLFF. Full variable domain (rest looked up from reference TRBV7-9 and TRBJ1-4): DTGVSQNPRHKITKRGQNVTFRCDPISEHNRLYWYRQTLGQGPEFLTYFQNEAQLEKSRLLSDRFSAERPKGSFSTLEIQRTEQGDSAMYLCASSPDSPNEKLFFGSGTQLSVL.

The rearrangement joins TRBV2 to TRBJ2-6, with 8 nucleotides matching TRBD2. After removal of 4 bases from V and 0 bases from J, the junction contained 5 bases not matched to a gene. CDR1 is SNHLY, CDR2 FYNNEI, per germline. The CDR3 spans 17 residues. The CDR3 coding sequence is TGTGCCAGCAGTGTGGAGCGGGGGAGCTCTGGGGCCAACGTCCTGACTTTC. Translating gives CASSVERGSSGANVLTF.

V usage is TRBV18 and J usage is TRBJ2-5; TRBD2 matches 8 bases. CDR1 KGHSH and CDR2 LQKENI come from the germline V gene. The CDR3 extends over 17 amino acids. Trimming cost V 2 bases and J 2 bases; bases outside gene matches: 10. The CDR3 is CASSPLAGTQLQETQYF. The CDR3 DNA reads TGTGCCAGCTCACCATTAGCGGGGACGCAACTACAAGAGACCCAGTACTTC.

The chain is built from TRBV5-4 and TRBJ2-7; 13 bases align to TRBD2. Germline CDR1 and CDR2: SGHNT and YYREEE (reference sequence). This CDR3 is 17 amino acids long. V lost 0 bases and J lost 4; bases outside the gene matches: 7. CDR3 protein: CASSLGGGLAGVYEQYF. The CDR3 DNA reads TGTGCCAGCAGCTTGGGAGGAGGACTAGCGGGGGTGTACGAGCAGTACTTC.